Here is one T cell receptor beta chain with its context. What it recognizes is unknown. The sample is drawn from a study of OX40 agonist ivuxolimab in advanced cancers. TCRdb's copy holds only in-frame clones and misses some; the assay was immunoSEQ multiplex PCR. The data show 45,000 to 55,000 clones, with approximately 84% seen just once and about 1.1% held by the top ten. Germline CDR1 and CDR2: MRHNA and SNTAGT. V gave up 8 bases and J gave up 5 bases; unmatched junction bases: 14. The CDR3 length is 16 residues. Broader study findings: Normalized T-cell clonal expansion was also low in a subset of nonresponders. Clones of CD4+ and CD8+ blood T cells grew by week 6 at doses of 0.1 to 3.0 mg/kg.

The origin of this receptor is an adult with an advanced solid tumor such as melanoma, head and neck, liver or kidney cancer. Material: CD4+ or CD8+ T cells sorted from blood, obtained in a trial of the OX40 agonist ivuxolimab. The V gene is TRBV6-4, the J gene TRBJ2-3; 9 positions match TRBD2. The CDR3 sequence: CASSRTAGGPRDTQYF. As DNA, the CDR3 is TGTGCCAGCTCCCGAACGGCGGGAGGGCCGAGAGATACGCAGTATTTT.